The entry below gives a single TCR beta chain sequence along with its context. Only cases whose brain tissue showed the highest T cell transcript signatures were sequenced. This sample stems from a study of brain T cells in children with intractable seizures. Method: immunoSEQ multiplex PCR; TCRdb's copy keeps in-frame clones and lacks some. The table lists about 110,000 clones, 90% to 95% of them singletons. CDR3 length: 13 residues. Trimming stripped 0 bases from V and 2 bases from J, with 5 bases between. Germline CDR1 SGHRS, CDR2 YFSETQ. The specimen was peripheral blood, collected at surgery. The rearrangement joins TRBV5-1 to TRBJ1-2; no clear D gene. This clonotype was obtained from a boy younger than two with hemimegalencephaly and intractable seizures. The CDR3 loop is CASSLDGNYGYTF. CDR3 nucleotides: TGCGCCAGCAGCTTGGACGGAAACTATGGCTACACCTTC.